Following are 12 T cell receptor beta chains from one sample sequenced in a study of long-term antiretroviral therapy in people with HIV. Samples were assayed with immunoSEQ v3.0 at survey level. TCRdb's copy holds only in-frame clones and misses some; the assay was immunoSEQ multiplex PCR. The sample lists 22,000 or so clones, over 60% occurring once. The sequencing here drew on unsorted PBMCs, taken 2.9 years after starting antiretroviral therapy. These receptors were collected from a woman aged 30 to 39 with HIV.

The rearrangement joins TRBV4-1 to TRBJ1-3; 7 nucleotides agree with TRBD1. CDR3 length: 16 amino acids. Trimming at V came to 0 bases and at J to 2 bases, leaving 4 bases not matched to a gene. Germline V CDR1 and CDR2: MGHRA, YSYEKL. CDR3 in DNA: TGCGCCAGCAGCCAAGAGGCAGGGGGGCCTGGAAACACCATATATTTT. Translated, it gives CASSQEAGGPGNTIYF.

This chain uses TRBV25-1 with TRBJ1-1; no firm D call. Germline lookup yields CDR1 MGHDK and CDR2 SYGVNS. This CDR3 region has 12 residues. The ends were cut back, 8 bases at V and 11 bases at J, with 18 bases in the middle. The CDR3 sequence is CASVDGESGAFF. The CDR3 nucleotides are TGTGCCAGCGTGGACGGGGAGTCTGGGGCTTTCTTT.

V usage is TRBV10-3 and J usage is TRBJ2-1; no clear D. Per the germline V gene, CDR1 is ENHRY and CDR2 is SYGVKD. CDR3 length: 11 amino acids. Trimming shortened V by 7 bases and J by 9 bases, and 10 bases separated the two germline ends. The DNA for the CDR3 is TGTGCCATCACCCAATTAGGTGAGCAGTTCTTC. This encodes CAITQLGEQFF.

J is TRBJ2-5 and V is TRBV7-6; 8 bases map to TRBD1. Germline V gives CDR1 SGHVS, CDR2 FNYEAQ. This CDR3 spans 16 amino acids. The trim removed 1 base at V and 5 bases at J, leaving 9 bases unmatched. The CDR3, as DNA: TGTGCCAGCAGCTTAGGTCGGCAGGGGGCTCGGGAGACCCAGTACTTC. Translation: CASSLGRQGARETQYF.

The chain links TRBV6-5 to TRBJ1-2; the D gene is possibly TRBD1 (5 bases). Trimming removed 6 bases at V and 2 bases at J, with 10 bases between. CDR1 and CDR2 from the germline V gene are MNHEY and SVGAGI. This CDR3 has 13 residues. The CDR3 DNA sequence: TGTGCCAGCAGCCAGGGTTCAAACTATGGCTACACCTTC. Protein: CASSQGSNYGYTF.

The chain is built from TRBV7-6 and TRBJ1-1, with D unresolved. The CDR3 sequence is 13 residues long. Trimming shortened V by 1 base and J by 6 bases, and 9 bases separated the two germline ends. Germline V gene sequence: CDR1 SGHVS, CDR2 FNYEAQ. Here the CDR3 DNA reads TGTGCCAGCAGCTTAGGAGGGAGTCCTGAAGCTTTCTTT. Translating gives CASSLGGSPEAFF.

The chain employs TRBV9 and TRBJ2-1; TRBD1 matches 8 bases. The CDR3 consists of 15 residues. J was trimmed by 6 bases and V by 2 bases; bases with no gene match: 7. Looked up from germline, CDR1 is SGDLS and CDR2 is YYNGEE. CDR3 amino acids: CASSVSGTGGNEQFF. CDR3 coding DNA: TGTGCCAGCAGCGTGTCCGGGACAGGAGGCAATGAGCAGTTCTTC.

This rearrangement joins TRBV6-4 to TRBJ2-1, with 7 bases fitting TRBD1. Germline CDR1 and CDR2: MRHNA and SNTAGT. V lost 3 bases to trimming and J lost 5 bases; unmatched junction nucleotides: 4. This CDR3 region has 14 residues. CDR3 residues: CASSEGTDHNEQFF. DNA of the CDR3: TGTGCCAGCAGTGAGGGGACAGACCACAATGAGCAGTTCTTC.

This chain uses TRBV27 with TRBJ2-5; D possibly uses TRBD1 or TRBD2 (7 bases each). The CDR3 consists of 14 residues. The V and J ends lost 8 bases and 4 bases respectively, with 17 bases between them. Germline V lookup: CDR1 MNHEY, CDR2 SMNVEV (reference sequence). The CDR3 nucleotides are TGTGCCAGCTCCAGGGGGGGAGTGGGAGAGACCCAGTACTTC. The encoded protein is CASSRGGVGETQYF.

As DNA, the CDR3 is TGCGCCAGCCGACCGGGACCGACTAATGAAAAACTGTTTTTT. This encodes CASRPGPTNEKLFF. The J gene is TRBJ1-4, the V gene TRBV5-1; perhaps TRBD1 as D (5 bases). CDR1 is SGHRS and CDR2 is YFSETQ in the germline V gene. The CDR3 has 14 residues. The V and J ends lost 7 bases and 2 bases respectively, with 12 bases between them. The variable domain in full, with the rest retrieved from reference TRBV5-1 and TRBJ1-4, is KAGVTQTPRYLIKTRGQQVTLSCSPISGHRSVSWYQQTPGQGLQFLFEYFSETQRNKGNFPGRFSGRQFSNSRSEMNVSTLELGDSALYLCASRPGPTNEKLFFGSGTQLSVL.

V is TRBV30 and J is TRBJ1-6, with TRBD1 as a possible D gene (6 bases). CDR1 GTSNPN and CDR2 SVGIG come from the germline V gene (reference sequence). The CDR3 sequence is 15 residues long. Trimming pared 1 base from V and 7 bases from J, leaving 14 bases between. The CDR3 DNA follows: TGTGCCTGGAGTGCTCTTAGGACAGAAAATTCACCCCTCCACTTT. Residues: CAWSALRTENSPLHF. Full variable domain (rest looked up from reference TRBV30 and TRBJ1-6): SQTIHQWPATLVQPVGSPLSLECTVEGTSNPNLYWYRQAAGRGLQLLFYSVGIGQISSEVPQNLSASRPQDRQFILSSKKLLLSDSGFYLCAWSALRTENSPLHFGNGTRLTVT.

The J gene is TRBJ2-5, the V gene TRBV14, with 7 bases identical to TRBD1. The J segment lost 7 bases and the V segment lost 4 bases, leaving 15 bases of the junction unmatched. This CDR3 is 16 amino acids long. Looked up from germline, CDR1 is SGHDN and CDR2 is FVKESK. CDR3 amino acids: CASSPYGQARYGTQYF. The DNA for the CDR3 is TGTGCCAGCAGCCCCTACGGACAGGCGCGGTATGGGACCCAGTACTTC.